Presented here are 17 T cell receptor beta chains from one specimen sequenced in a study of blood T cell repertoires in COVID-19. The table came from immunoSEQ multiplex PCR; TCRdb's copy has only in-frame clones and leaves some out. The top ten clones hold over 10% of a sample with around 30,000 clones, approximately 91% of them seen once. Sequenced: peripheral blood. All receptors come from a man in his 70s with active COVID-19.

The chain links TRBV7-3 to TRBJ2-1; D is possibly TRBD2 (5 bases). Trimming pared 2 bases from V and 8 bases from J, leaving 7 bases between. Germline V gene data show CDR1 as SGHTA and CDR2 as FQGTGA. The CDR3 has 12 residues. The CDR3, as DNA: TGTGCCAGCAGCTTAGAGGGCTATGAGCAGTTCTTC. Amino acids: CASSLEGYEQFF.

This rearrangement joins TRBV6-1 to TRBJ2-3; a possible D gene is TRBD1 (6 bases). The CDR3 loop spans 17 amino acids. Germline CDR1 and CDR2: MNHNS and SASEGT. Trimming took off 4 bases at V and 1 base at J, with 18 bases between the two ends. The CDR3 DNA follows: TGTGCCAGCAGTGGCTCCGGCGGACAGCTACGCACAGATACGCAGTATTTT. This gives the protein CASSGSGGQLRTDTQYF.

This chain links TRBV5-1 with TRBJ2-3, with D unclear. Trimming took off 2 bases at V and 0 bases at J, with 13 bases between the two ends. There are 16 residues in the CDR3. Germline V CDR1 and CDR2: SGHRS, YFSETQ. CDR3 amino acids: CASSFSLRGSTDTQYF. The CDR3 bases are TGCGCCAGCAGCTTTTCCCTTAGAGGAAGCACAGATACGCAGTATTTT.

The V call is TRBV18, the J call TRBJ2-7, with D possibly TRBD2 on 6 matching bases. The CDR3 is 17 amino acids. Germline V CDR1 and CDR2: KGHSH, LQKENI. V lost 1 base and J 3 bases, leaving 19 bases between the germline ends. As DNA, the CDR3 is TGTGCCAGCTCACCACGCGGGGTTCGGGACGTTCACTACGAGCAGTACTTC. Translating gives CASSPRGVRDVHYEQYF.

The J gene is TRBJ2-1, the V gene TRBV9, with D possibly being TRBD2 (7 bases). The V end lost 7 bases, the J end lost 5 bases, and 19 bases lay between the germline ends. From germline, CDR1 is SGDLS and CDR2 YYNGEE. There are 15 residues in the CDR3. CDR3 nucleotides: TGTGCCAGCGGGGGGGCAGGGATTCCCCACAATGAGCAGTTCTTC. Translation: CASGGAGIPHNEQFF.

The CDR3 protein is CASSQGQGEDQPQHF. CDR3 coding DNA: TGCGCCAGCAGTCAAGGTCAGGGGGAGGATCAGCCCCAGCATTTT. V gene TRBV23-1 combines with J gene TRBJ1-5; 7 bases line up with TRBD1. TRBV23-1 is given ORF status, its function remaining uncertain. V lost 2 bases and J lost 5; bases outside the gene matches: 6. There are 15 residues in the CDR3.

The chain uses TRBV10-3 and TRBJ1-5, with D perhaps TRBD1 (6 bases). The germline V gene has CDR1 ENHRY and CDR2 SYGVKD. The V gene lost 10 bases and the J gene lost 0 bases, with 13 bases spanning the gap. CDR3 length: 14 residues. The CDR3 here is CATVQGLSNQPQHF. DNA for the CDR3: TGTGCCACCGTACAGGGTCTTAGCAATCAGCCCCAGCATTTT.

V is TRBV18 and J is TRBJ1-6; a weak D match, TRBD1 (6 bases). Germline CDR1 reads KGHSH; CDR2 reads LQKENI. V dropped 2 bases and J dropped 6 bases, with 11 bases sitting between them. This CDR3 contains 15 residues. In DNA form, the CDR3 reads TGTGCCAGCTCACCAAACACAGGGAGTAATTCACCCCTCCACTTT. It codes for CASSPNTGSNSPLHF.

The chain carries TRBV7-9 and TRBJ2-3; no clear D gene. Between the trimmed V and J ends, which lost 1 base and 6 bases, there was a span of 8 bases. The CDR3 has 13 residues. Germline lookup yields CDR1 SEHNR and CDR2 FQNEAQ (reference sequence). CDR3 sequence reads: CASSLVPVDTQYF. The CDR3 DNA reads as TGTGCCAGCAGCTTAGTACCGGTGGATACGCAGTATTTT.

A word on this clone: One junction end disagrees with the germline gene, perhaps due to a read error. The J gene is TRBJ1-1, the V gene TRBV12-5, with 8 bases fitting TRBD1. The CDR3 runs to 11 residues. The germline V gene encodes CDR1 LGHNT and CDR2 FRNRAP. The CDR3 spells CASGSGQGRNF. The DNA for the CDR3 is TGTGCTAGTGGTTCTGGACAGGGTCGGAACTTT.

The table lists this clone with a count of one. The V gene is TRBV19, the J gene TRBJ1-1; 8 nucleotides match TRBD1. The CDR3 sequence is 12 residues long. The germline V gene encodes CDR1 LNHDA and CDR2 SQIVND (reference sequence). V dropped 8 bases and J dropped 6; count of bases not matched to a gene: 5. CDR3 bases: TGTGCCAGTCGGACAGGGTTCGCTGAAGCTTTCTTT. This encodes CASRTGFAEAFF.

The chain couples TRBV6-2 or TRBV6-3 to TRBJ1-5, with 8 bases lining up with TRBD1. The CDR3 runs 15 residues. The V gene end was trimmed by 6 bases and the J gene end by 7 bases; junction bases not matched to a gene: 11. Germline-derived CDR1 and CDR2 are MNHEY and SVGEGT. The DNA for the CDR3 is TGTGCCAGCAGCCGCGGGACAGACAGGGGACAGCCCCAGCATTTT. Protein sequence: CASSRGTDRGQPQHF.

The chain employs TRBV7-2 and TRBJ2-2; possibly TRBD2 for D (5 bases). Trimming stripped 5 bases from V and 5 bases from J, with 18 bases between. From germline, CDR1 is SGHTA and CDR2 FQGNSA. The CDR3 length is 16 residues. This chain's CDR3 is CASSDMRGFGTGELFF. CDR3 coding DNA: TGTGCCAGCAGCGATATGCGAGGGTTTGGTACCGGGGAGCTGTTTTTT. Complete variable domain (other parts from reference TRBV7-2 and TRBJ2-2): GAGVSQSPSNKVTEKGKDVELRCDPISGHTALYWYRQSLGQGLEFLIYFQGNSAPDKSGLPSDRFSAERTGGSVSTLTIQRTQQEDSAVYLCASSDMRGFGTGELFFGEGSRLTVL.

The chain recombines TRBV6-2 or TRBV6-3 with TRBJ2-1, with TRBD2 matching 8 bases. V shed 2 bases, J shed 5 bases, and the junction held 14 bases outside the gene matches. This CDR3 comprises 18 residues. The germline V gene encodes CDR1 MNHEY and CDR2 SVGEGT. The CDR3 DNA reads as TGTGCCAGCAGTTACGGGGGGACTAGTCTAAGAAAACACAATGAGCAGTTCTTC. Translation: CASSYGGTSLRKHNEQFF.

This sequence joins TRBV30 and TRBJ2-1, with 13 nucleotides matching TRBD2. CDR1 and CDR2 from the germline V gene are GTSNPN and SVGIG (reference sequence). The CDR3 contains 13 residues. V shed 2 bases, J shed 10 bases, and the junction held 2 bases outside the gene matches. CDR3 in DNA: TGTGCCTGGAGTAAACTAGCGGGAGGGGAGCAGTTCTTC. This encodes CAWSKLAGGEQFF.

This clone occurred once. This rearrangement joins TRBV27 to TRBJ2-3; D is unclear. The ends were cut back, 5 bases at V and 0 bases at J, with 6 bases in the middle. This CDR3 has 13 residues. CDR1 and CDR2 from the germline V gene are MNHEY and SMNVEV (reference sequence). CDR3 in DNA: TGTGCCAGCAGTCTTGTTAGCACAGATACGCAGTATTTT. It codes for CASSLVSTDTQYF.

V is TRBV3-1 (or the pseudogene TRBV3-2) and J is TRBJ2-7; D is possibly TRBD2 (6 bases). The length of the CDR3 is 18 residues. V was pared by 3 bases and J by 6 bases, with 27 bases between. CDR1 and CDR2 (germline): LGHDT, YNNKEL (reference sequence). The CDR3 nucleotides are TGTGCCAGCAGCCACAGTTCATCACTAGCACCGACCGCTCGCGAGCAGTACTTC. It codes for CASSHSSSLAPTAREQYF.